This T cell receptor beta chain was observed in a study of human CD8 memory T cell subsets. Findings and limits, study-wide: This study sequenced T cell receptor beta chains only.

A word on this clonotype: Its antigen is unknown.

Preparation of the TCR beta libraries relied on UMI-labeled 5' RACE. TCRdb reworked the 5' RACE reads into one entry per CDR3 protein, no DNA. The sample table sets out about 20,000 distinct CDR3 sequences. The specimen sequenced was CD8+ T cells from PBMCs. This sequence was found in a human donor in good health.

The CDR3: CASSPKEGIPQHTQYF. The V call is TRBV11-2, the J call TRBJ2-3; TCRdb outputs TRBD2, but without DNA this stays unchecked. The CDR3 consists of 16 residues. From germline, CDR1 is SGHAT and CDR2 FQNNGV. Based on the CDR3 plus reference TRBV11-2 and TRBJ2-3, the full variable domain is EAGVAQSPRYKIIEKRQSVAFWCNPISGHATLYWYQQILGQGPKLLIQFQNNGVVDDSQLPKDRFSAERLKGVDSTLKIQPAKLEDSAVYLCASSPKEGIPQHTQYFGPGTRLTVL.